The text below deals with one T cell receptor beta chain. Produced via immunoSEQ multiplex PCR; TCRdb's table is partial and in-frame only. The table lists roughly 280,000 clones, around 86% of them singletons. These data are taken from a study of blood T cell repertoires in COVID-19. Overall study context: The United States, Italy and Spain were the sources of the acute and convalescent COVID-19 samples. From T cells, B-cell-depleted T cells, or PBMCs came the material, which was cDNA or gDNA.

Germline V gene data show CDR1 as MNHEY and CDR2 as SMNVEV (reference sequence). This CDR3 comprises 15 residues. The trim removed 6 bases at V and 13 bases at J, leaving 16 bases unmatched. The receptor was derived from a woman between 55 and 75 years old with COVID-19, enrolled during active disease. The sample was peripheral blood. V gene TRBV27 combines with J gene TRBJ1-4; 8 nucleotides match TRBD1. CDR3: CASSRFGVLGQGLFF. The DNA for the CDR3 is TGTGCCAGCAGCCGGTTCGGAGTCCTTGGACAGGGACTGTTTTTT.